These 21 T cell receptor beta chains came from one sample sequenced in a study of shared clonotypes between healthy human individuals. Sequencing used immunoSEQ multiplex PCR; TCRdb keeps in-frame clones, though not all of them. The sample shows 740,000 or so clones, about 80% of them seen only once. Source material: memory CD4+ T cells sorted from blood. Subset reported: CD45RA-negative fraction. The receptors originated from a woman aged 25 to 45 in good health.

The gene calls are TRBV14 and TRBJ2-7; the match to TRBD1 covers 11 bases. There are 18 residues in the CDR3. V lost 4 bases and J lost 2; bases outside the gene matches: 13. Germline V CDR1 and CDR2: SGHDN, FVKESK. CDR3 sequence: CASSPRTGGVPGAYEQYF. The DNA for the CDR3 is TGTGCCAGCAGCCCCCGGACAGGGGGCGTCCCCGGAGCCTACGAGCAGTACTTC.

The V and J genes are TRBV6-1 and TRBJ2-3; D remains ambiguous. CDR1 and CDR2 from the germline V gene are MNHNS and SASEGT. The CDR3 loop spans 12 amino acids. V was trimmed by 1 base and J by 9 bases, leaving 8 bases between them. CDR3 sequence: CASSEEGWTQYF. Written as DNA, the CDR3 is TGTGCCAGCAGTGAAGAAGGGTGGACGCAGTATTTT.

This chain links TRBV28 with TRBJ2-1; weak D call: TRBD2 (6 bases). The V end was cut by 7 bases, the J end by 3 bases, with 7 bases between. CDR1 and CDR2 from the germline V gene are MDHEN and SYDVKM. CDR3 length equals 12 residues. The CDR3, as DNA: TGTGCCAGCAAGGAGGGCTACAATGAGCAGTTCTTC. Residues: CASKEGYNEQFF.

This clone was detected only a few times. The chain employs TRBV15 and TRBJ2-1; 11 bases match TRBD2. CDR3 length: 16 residues. Losses at the gene ends were 1 base for V and 5 bases for J; bases not matched to a gene: 4. CDR1 is LNHNV and CDR2 is YYDKDF in the germline V gene (reference sequence). The chain's CDR3 is CATSRGGTSGNNEQFF. Written as DNA, the CDR3 is TGTGCCACCAGCAGAGGGGGGACTAGCGGTAACAATGAGCAGTTCTTC.

J is TRBJ2-1 and V is TRBV4-1, with 10 positions matching TRBD2. CDR3 length: 17 amino acids. Germline V gene lookup returns CDR1 MGHRA and CDR2 YSYEKL. V was pared by 2 bases and J by 6 bases, with 10 bases of the junction left unmatched. DNA of the CDR3: TGCGCCAGCAGCCAAAACTCCGGGACTAGCGACCTCAATGAGCAGTTCTTC. This translates into CASSQNSGTSDLNEQFF.

V usage is TRBV4-1 and J usage is TRBJ2-7; 15 positions match TRBD2. CDR3 size: 17 residues. Per germline, CDR1 MGHRA and CDR2 YSYEKL. V lost 3 bases and J lost 2; bases outside the gene matches: 5. The CDR3 sequence: CASSQGLAGGSPYEQYF. The DNA of the CDR3 is TGCGCCAGCAGCCAGGGACTAGCGGGAGGATCCCCCTACGAGCAGTACTTC.

Turning to this clone: Other DNA sequences in the sample encode the same CDR3. V gene TRBV5-1 combines with J gene TRBJ1-3; D remains unclear. Germline V CDR1 and CDR2: SGHRS, YFSETQ. The V and J ends lost 0 bases and 0 bases respectively, with 7 bases between them. The CDR3 consists of 15 residues. The CDR3 bases are TGCGCCAGCAGCTTGGGAGGTGCCTCTGGAAACACCATATATTTT. Its translation is CASSLGGASGNTIYF.

The chain recombines TRBV28 with TRBJ1-2; D gene unclear. The V end was cut by 2 bases, the J end by 5 bases, with 6 bases between. From germline, CDR1 is MDHEN and CDR2 SYDVKM. The CDR3 covers 12 residues. The DNA for the CDR3 is TGTGCCAGCAGTTTACTGAGATATGGCTACACCTTC. Protein product: CASSLLRYGYTF.

This clone was counted once. The sample has other DNA sequences that encode this CDR3 too. This chain links TRBV28 with TRBJ2-7; D possibly uses TRBD1 or TRBD2 (5 bases each). CDR1 is MDHEN, CDR2 SYDVKM, per germline. With 2 bases removed from V and 7 bases from J, the gap between germline ends came to 15 bases. This CDR3 is built from 14 residues. The CDR3 loop is CASSLRGPLREQYF. The CDR3 DNA reads TGTGCCAGCAGTTTACGGGGCCCTTTAAGGGAGCAGTACTTC.

This chain connects TRBV19 to TRBJ1-5, with 7 bases aligning to TRBD1. Germline V gene sequence: CDR1 LNHDA, CDR2 SQIVND (reference sequence). The V segment lost 7 bases and the J segment 6 bases; nucleotides outside the gene matches: 9. The CDR3 has 14 residues. The CDR3 is CASNTGEVSQPQHF. The CDR3 region has the DNA TGTGCCAGTAATACAGGGGAGGTAAGTCAGCCCCAGCATTTT.

This sequence joins TRBV28 and TRBJ2-2; TRBD1 or TRBD2 may be the D gene (5 bases each). The germline V and J ends were trimmed by 7 bases and 2 bases, with 17 bases remaining between them. The CDR3 is made up of 16 amino acids. The germline gives CDR1 MDHEN, CDR2 SYDVKM. CDR3 amino acids: CASMGRTLLNTGELFF. The CDR3 DNA sequence: TGTGCCAGCATGGGACGGACTCTGTTAAACACCGGGGAGCTGTTTTTT.

J is TRBJ1-4 and V is TRBV18, with D possibly TRBD1 on 5 matching bases. Germline V gene sequence: CDR1 KGHSH, CDR2 LQKENI. The V and J ends lost 1 base and 7 bases respectively, with 13 bases between them. This CDR3 region has 15 residues. In DNA, the CDR3 is TGTGCCAGCTCACCACAAACGGGTGGGGGTGAAAAACTGTTTTTT. Protein sequence: CASSPQTGGGEKLFF. Drawing the rest from reference TRBV18 and TRBJ1-4, the complete variable domain is NAGVMQNPRHLVRRRGQEARLRCSPMKGHSHVYWYRQLPEEGLKFMVYLQKENIIDESGMPKERFSAEFPKEGPSILRIQQVVRGDSAAYFCASSPQTGGGEKLFFGSGTQLSVL.

V and J are TRBV11-2 and TRBJ2-3, with D unclear. V lost 5 bases and J lost 0, with 15 bases in between. In germline, CDR1 is SGHAT, CDR2 FQNNGV. This CDR3 is 16 amino acids long. CDR3 in amino acids: CASSRLLYASTDTQYF. The CDR3 coding sequence is TGTGCCAGCAGCCGACTCCTGTATGCTAGCACAGATACGCAGTATTTT. Looking up the rest from reference TRBV11-2 and TRBJ2-3 gives the full variable domain: EAGVAQSPRYKIIEKRQSVAFWCNPISGHATLYWYQQILGQGPKLLIQFQNNGVVDDSQLPKDRFSAERLKGVDSTLKIQPAKLEDSAVYLCASSRLLYASTDTQYFGPGTRLTVL.

This clone was observed a single time. The chain has TRBV7-6 and TRBJ1-3; D possibly corresponds to TRBD1 (6 bases). This CDR3 region has 16 residues. V shed 5 bases and J shed 0 bases, with 14 bases lying between them. Germline V CDR1 and CDR2: SGHVS, FNYEAQ. CDR3 coding DNA: TGTGCCAGCAGCCCGGGACAAATTGCCTCTGGAAACACCATATATTTT. It codes for CASSPGQIASGNTIYF. The full variable domain, in which reference TRBV7-6 and TRBJ1-3 provide the parts outside the CDR3, is GAGVSQSPRYKVTKRGQDVALRCDPISGHVSLYWYRQALGQGPEFLTYFNYEAQQDKSGLPNDRFSAERPEGSISTLTIQRTEQRDSAMYRCASSPGQIASGNTIYFGEGSWLTVV.

V usage is TRBV10-2 and J usage is TRBJ1-1; D is unresolved. Germline CDR1 and CDR2: WSHSY and SAAADI. CDR3 size: 13 residues. V lost 5 bases to trimming and J lost 4 bases, with 11 bases between them. The CDR3 DNA reads TGCGCCAGCAGTCTCCAGGAAACCACTGAAGCTTTCTTT. This codes for CASSLQETTEAFF.

This clone was detected ten times or more. This sequence joins TRBV5-1 and TRBJ2-7, with D unresolved. Germline V gives CDR1 SGHRS, CDR2 YFSETQ. V lost 6 bases and J lost 0, with 13 bases in between. This CDR3 contains 14 residues. The CDR3 DNA follows: TGCGCCAGCATTTTACACGGAAACTCCTACGAGCAGTACTTC. Encoded protein: CASILHGNSYEQYF.

The rearrangement joins TRBV11-2 to TRBJ2-2, with TRBD1 identical over 7 bases. The junction had 7 bases not matched to a gene; V was cut back by 5 bases and J by 4 bases. This CDR3 has 15 residues. Germline CDR1 is SGHAT and CDR2 is FQNNGV. CDR3 coding DNA: TGTGCCAGCAGCCACGACAGGGTAGTCACCGGGGAGCTGTTTTTT. Residues: CASSHDRVVTGELFF. The variable domain in full, with the rest retrieved from reference TRBV11-2 and TRBJ2-2, is EAGVAQSPRYKIIEKRQSVAFWCNPISGHATLYWYQQILGQGPKLLIQFQNNGVVDDSQLPKDRFSAERLKGVDSTLKIQPAKLEDSAVYLCASSHDRVVTGELFFGEGSRLTVL.

The rearrangement uses TRBV29-1 and TRBJ2-7; D uncertain. The V end lost 5 bases, the J end lost 5 bases, and 13 bases lay between the germline ends. Per germline, CDR1 SQVTM and CDR2 ANQGSEA. This CDR3 spans 12 amino acids. The CDR3 region is CSVRPEQDEQYF. The CDR3, as DNA: TGCAGCGTTAGACCGGAGCAGGACGAGCAGTACTTC.

The V call is TRBV7-2, the J call TRBJ1-3; D is possibly TRBD1 (6 bases). V was clipped by 2 bases and J by 2 bases, with 13 bases between them. Germline V lookup: CDR1 SGHTA, CDR2 FQGNSA. The CDR3 is 16 amino acids. The DNA of the CDR3 is TGTGCCAGCAGCTTATACGGGGGCCAAGCTGGAAACACCATATATTTT. As protein: CASSLYGGQAGNTIYF.

J is TRBJ2-6 and V is TRBV28, with 7 positions matching TRBD1. CDR3 size: 14 residues. From germline, CDR1 is MDHEN and CDR2 SYDVKM. Trimming at V came to 5 bases and at J to 5 bases, leaving 3 bases not matched to a gene. CDR3 residues: CASSGQARANVLTF. Here the CDR3 DNA reads TGTGCCAGCAGTGGACAGGCGAGGGCCAACGTCCTGACTTTC.

This clone has more than one count but fewer than ten. Other nucleotide sequences in the sample specify the same CDR3. The rearrangement links TRBV5-1 to TRBJ2-3, with 7 bases aligning to TRBD1. The V segment lost 0 bases and the J segment 0 bases; nucleotides outside the gene matches: 4. Germline V gene lookup returns CDR1 SGHRS and CDR2 YFSETQ. The CDR3 runs 16 residues. For the CDR3, the DNA is TGCGCCAGCAGCTTGGCACAGGGGCCGAGCACAGATACGCAGTATTTT. This sequence encodes CASSLAQGPSTDTQYF.